The 26 T cell receptor beta chains below all came from one sample that was sequenced in a study of human versus mouse CDR3 diversity and MHC coevolution. The method was immunoSEQ multiplex PCR; TCRdb's version includes in-frame clones alone and lacks a portion of them. This sample carries approximately 81,000 clones, 80% to 95% of them seen once, and the ten largest clones take 1.3%. Sequencing was carried out using naive CD4+ T cells from blood. As to subset: CD45RO-negative CD62L-positive naive CD4 T cells. All receptors come from a person between 25 and 69 years old in good health.

This chain connects TRBV7-2 to TRBJ2-7; no reliable D call. V was shortened by 0 bases and J by 5 bases, with 5 bases between the two germline ends. The CDR3 is made up of 12 amino acids. The germline V gene has CDR1 SGHTA and CDR2 FQGNSA. CDR3 DNA: TGTGCCAGCAGCTTAGCGACAAACGAGCAGTACTTC. Its translation: CASSLATNEQYF.

The rearrangement links TRBV18 to TRBJ1-1, with TRBD1 as a possible D gene (6 bases). V was shortened by 0 bases and J by 4 bases, with 12 bases between the two germline ends. Germline lookup yields CDR1 KGHSH and CDR2 LQKENI. CDR3 length equals 15 residues. The CDR3 DNA reads TGTGCCAGCTCACCACCCAAGGGGGGGGGCACTGAAGCTTTCTTT. The encoded protein is CASSPPKGGGTEAFF.

This chain's CDR3 is CASSRERVTEAFF. CDR3 DNA: TGTGCCAGCAGCCGAGAGAGGGTCACTGAAGCTTTCTTT. The chain employs TRBV6-1 and TRBJ1-1, with D unresolved. The ends were cut back, 6 bases at V and 4 bases at J, with 12 bases in the middle. CDR1 and CDR2 (germline): MNHNS, SASEGT. CDR3 size: 13 residues.

The chain combines TRBV29-1 with TRBJ1-1; D uncertain. The V gene's germline CDR1 is SQVTM and CDR2 ANQGSEA. V gave up 4 bases and J gave up 0 bases, with 6 bases separating them. This CDR3 has 12 amino acids. DNA for the CDR3: TGCAGCGTTGTCAGGCTGAACACTGAAGCTTTCTTT. Residues: CSVVRLNTEAFF.

This chain connects TRBV18 to TRBJ1-5, with unresolved D. Trimming pared 2 bases from V and 0 bases from J, leaving 11 bases between. The CDR3 runs to 16 residues. Germline lookup yields CDR1 KGHSH and CDR2 LQKENI. CDR3: CASSPMVADSNQPQHF. The CDR3 nucleotides are TGTGCCAGCTCACCAATGGTCGCAGATAGCAATCAGCCCCAGCATTTT.

This chain links TRBV28 with TRBJ2-7; 8 nucleotides line up with TRBD1. This CDR3 is built from 15 residues. V lost 5 bases, J lost 5 bases, and 11 bases stayed unmatched. Germline V gives CDR1 MDHEN, CDR2 SYDVKM. The CDR3 here is CASSPGDRYWDEQYF. CDR3 nucleotide sequence: TGTGCCAGCAGTCCCGGGGACAGGTACTGGGACGAGCAGTACTTC.

V and J are TRBV28 and TRBJ2-6; perhaps TRBD1 as D (6 bases). Per germline, CDR1 MDHEN and CDR2 SYDVKM. The ends were cut back, 7 bases at V and 4 bases at J, with 11 bases in the middle. The CDR3 length is 14 residues. CDR3 DNA: TGTGCCAGCATGGCAGGGGTCGGGGCCAACGTCCTGACTTTC. This sequence encodes CASMAGVGANVLTF. Based on the CDR3 plus reference TRBV28 and TRBJ2-6, the full variable domain is DVKVTQSSRYLVKRTGEKVFLECVQDMDHENMFWYRQDPGLGLRLIYFSYDVKMKEKGDIPEGYSVSREKKERFSLILESASTNQTSMYLCASMAGVGANVLTFGAGSRLTVL.

The chain joins TRBV19 to TRBJ1-2; no clear D gene. Germline V gene sequence: CDR1 LNHDA, CDR2 SQIVND (reference sequence). The CDR3 totals 12 residues. Trimming left V 5 bases short and J 4 bases short, with 8 bases between. The CDR3 region has the DNA TGTGCCAGTAGTGCGGGCCGCTATGGCTACACCTTC. Translated: CASSAGRYGYTF.

V gene TRBV14 combines with J gene TRBJ2-7; D might be TRBD2 (5 bases). V was trimmed by 3 bases and J by 0 bases, leaving 12 bases between them. Germline CDR1 and CDR2: SGHDN and FVKESK. The CDR3 spans 15 residues. The CDR3 is CASSQPGVLSYEQYF. As DNA, the CDR3 is TGTGCCAGCAGCCAGCCCGGGGTCCTCTCCTACGAGCAGTACTTC.

This chain uses TRBV4-3 with TRBJ1-1; TRBD1 matches 7 bases. The CDR3 consists of 16 residues. CDR1 LGHNA and CDR2 YSLEER come from the germline V gene. The junction had 9 bases not matched to a gene; V was cut back by 5 bases and J by 0 bases. CDR3 amino acids: CASSGGPGQMNTEAFF. The CDR3 nucleotides read TGCGCCAGCAGCGGGGGTCCGGGACAGATGAACACTGAAGCTTTCTTT.

The chain uses TRBV29-1 and TRBJ1-1, with D unresolved. This CDR3 is built from 14 residues. Between the trimmed V and J ends, which lost 5 bases and 4 bases, there was a span of 17 bases. Germline V gene data show CDR1 as SQVTM and CDR2 as ANQGSEA. The CDR3 DNA reads TGCAGCGTTTCTTGGCAGAACGGCGGCACTGAAGCTTTCTTT. This translates into CSVSWQNGGTEAFF.

The rearrangement links TRBV7-3 to TRBJ2-2; TRBD2 matches 14 bases. The V segment lost 2 bases and the J segment 0 bases; nucleotides outside the gene matches: 5. CDR3 size: 19 residues. The germline gives CDR1 SGHTA, CDR2 FQGTGA. The DNA for the CDR3 is TGTGCCAGCAGCTTATGGGGACTAGCGGGAGCGACGAACACCGGGGAGCTGTTTTTT. Its protein is CASSLWGLAGATNTGELFF. Full variable domain (rest looked up from reference TRBV7-3 and TRBJ2-2): GAGVSQTPSNKVTEKGKYVELRCDPISGHTALYWYRQSLGQGPEFLIYFQGTGAADDSGLPNDRFFAVRPEGSVSTLKIQRTERGDSAVYLCASSLWGLAGATNTGELFFGEGSRLTVL.

This chain uses TRBV5-8 with TRBJ2-7; D not certain. The CDR3 extends over 14 amino acids. V was shortened by 0 bases and J by 6 bases, with 13 bases between the two germline ends. CDR1 is SGHTS, CDR2 YDEGEE, per germline. Here the CDR3 reads CASSLGKVWAEQYF. The CDR3 DNA is TGTGCCAGCAGCTTGGGGAAGGTTTGGGCCGAGCAGTACTTC.

This chain links TRBV5-1 with TRBJ1-5; the D is unclear. CDR3 length: 14 residues. Germline V CDR1 and CDR2: SGHRS, YFSETQ. V lost 0 bases and J 3 bases, leaving 7 bases between the germline ends. The CDR3 protein is CASSLGEFNQPQHF. The CDR3 nucleotides are TGCGCCAGCAGCTTGGGCGAATTCAATCAGCCCCAGCATTTT.

The V gene is TRBV5-1, the J gene TRBJ2-7; 11 bases map to TRBD1. Germline CDR1 is SGHRS and CDR2 is YFSETQ. This CDR3 has 15 amino acids. V was clipped by 0 bases and J by 2 bases; unmatched bases: 1. CDR3 sequence reads: CASSLGDRGAYEQYF. CDR3 nucleotide sequence: TGCGCCAGCAGCTTGGGGGACAGGGGGGCCTACGAGCAGTACTTC.

This clone was recorded once. The gene calls are TRBV7-2 and TRBJ1-2; tentatively, D is TRBD1 (6 bases). The CDR3 covers 15 residues. The V and J ends lost 4 bases and 8 bases respectively, with 20 bases between them. The germline gives CDR1 SGHTA, CDR2 FQGNSA. CDR3 loop: CASSSPSIQGGGYTF. The CDR3 DNA is TGTGCCAGCAGCTCGCCATCCATACAGGGTGGGGGCTACACCTTC.

The chain is built from TRBV19 and TRBJ2-7, with TRBD1 matching 9 bases. J gave up 3 bases and V 1 base, and 7 bases lay outside the gene matches. CDR1 is LNHDA and CDR2 is SQIVND in the germline V gene (reference sequence). The CDR3 sequence is 16 residues long. The CDR3 DNA is TGTGCCAGTAGTATAGGAAGCGGGACAGGGCTCTACGAGCAGTACTTC. Its protein is CASSIGSGTGLYEQYF. Based on the CDR3 plus reference TRBV19 and TRBJ2-7, the full variable domain is DGGITQSPKYLFRKEGQNVTLSCEQNLNHDAMYWYRQDPGQGLRLIYYSQIVNDFQKGDIAEGYSVSREKKESFPLTVTSAQKNPTAFYLCASSIGSGTGLYEQYFGPGTRLTVT.

This clone appeared once. This chain joins TRBV9 and TRBJ1-1; D possibly corresponds to TRBD1 (6 bases). Between the trimmed V and J ends, which lost 3 bases and 6 bases, there was a span of 12 bases. Germline CDR1 reads SGDLS; CDR2 reads YYNGEE. The CDR3 has 13 amino acids. The CDR3, as DNA: TGTGCCAGCAGCGCACAGGGTGAGGCTGAAGCTTTCTTT. Translation gives CASSAQGEAEAFF.

The sample holds one count of this clone. The chain employs TRBV19 and TRBJ2-5, with TRBD1 matching 9 bases. The J call may be faulty, since TRBJ2-7 better matches the DNA end. CDR3 length: 17 residues. Germline-derived CDR1 and CDR2 are LNHDA and SQIVND (reference sequence). This chain's CDR3 is CASSMNNPGQGVYEQYF. Written as DNA, the CDR3 is TGTGCCAGTAGTATGAATAACCCGGGACAGGGAGTCTACGAGCAGTACTTC.

V gene TRBV10-3 combines with J gene TRBJ1-1; the D is unclear. The CDR3 extends over 14 amino acids. Per the germline V gene, CDR1 is ENHRY and CDR2 is SYGVKD. V was pared by 6 bases and J by 4 bases, with 15 bases between. The CDR3 protein is CAIRAGSEGTEAFF. The DNA for the CDR3 is TGTGCCATCAGGGCGGGGAGTGAAGGCACTGAAGCTTTCTTT.

The chain links TRBV9 to TRBJ1-1; perhaps TRBD1 as D (6 bases). The CDR3 spans 15 residues. V lost 0 bases and J 8 bases, leaving 17 bases between the germline ends. CDR1 and CDR2 from the germline V gene are SGDLS and YYNGEE. The CDR3 here is CASSVGPDSLTEAFF. Here the CDR3 DNA reads TGTGCCAGCAGCGTAGGACCGGACAGCCTTACCGAAGCTTTCTTT.

The J gene is TRBJ1-2, the V gene TRBV5-1; 10 nucleotides agree with TRBD1. Germline values: CDR1 SGHRS, CDR2 YFSETQ. The CDR3 has 17 residues. V lost 4 bases, J lost 6 bases, and 15 bases stayed unmatched. CDR3 region: CASSRGPETGGSDGYTF. The DNA of the CDR3 is TGCGCCAGCAGCCGTGGACCGGAGACAGGGGGCAGTGATGGCTACACCTTC.

V is TRBV27 and J is TRBJ2-3, with 9 positions matching TRBD1. CDR1 and CDR2 from the germline V gene are MNHEY and SMNVEV (reference sequence). After removal of 4 bases from V and 4 bases from J, the junction contained 15 bases not matched to a gene. The CDR3 has 18 amino acids. The CDR3 bases are TGTGCCAGCAGTTCGATCATCTTACAGGGGGCGCGCCCAGATACGCAGTATTTT. Protein: CASSSIILQGARPDTQYF.

This clone came up once. V gene TRBV7-9 combines with J gene TRBJ1-5; D is possibly TRBD1 (5 bases). V was shortened by 0 bases and J by 6 bases, with 9 bases between the two germline ends. The CDR3 has 14 amino acids. The germline V gene has CDR1 SEHNR and CDR2 FQNEAQ (reference sequence). The CDR3 DNA follows: TGTGCCAGCAGCTTAGCTGGCGGGGCTCAGCCCCAGCATTTT. It encodes CASSLAGGAQPQHF.

This clone was observed once. V gene TRBV27 combines with J gene TRBJ1-5; D might be TRBD1 (5 bases). The germline V and J ends were trimmed by 3 bases and 3 bases, with 15 bases remaining between them. This CDR3 has 16 amino acids. The germline V gene has CDR1 MNHEY and CDR2 SMNVEV (reference sequence). CDR3 amino acids: CASSFRQGGVNQPQHF. The CDR3 DNA follows: TGTGCCAGCAGTTTCCGGCAGGGAGGGGTCAATCAGCCCCAGCATTTT.

The chain couples TRBV7-2 to TRBJ2-7; 8 bases are a match to TRBD1. The ends lost 5 bases at V and 6 bases at J; junction bases unmatched: 6. The CDR3 spans 13 residues. The germline V gene has CDR1 SGHTA and CDR2 FQGNSA. The CDR3 spells CASSPIDRGEQYF. CDR3 DNA: TGTGCCAGCAGCCCTATAGACAGGGGCGAGCAGTACTTC.